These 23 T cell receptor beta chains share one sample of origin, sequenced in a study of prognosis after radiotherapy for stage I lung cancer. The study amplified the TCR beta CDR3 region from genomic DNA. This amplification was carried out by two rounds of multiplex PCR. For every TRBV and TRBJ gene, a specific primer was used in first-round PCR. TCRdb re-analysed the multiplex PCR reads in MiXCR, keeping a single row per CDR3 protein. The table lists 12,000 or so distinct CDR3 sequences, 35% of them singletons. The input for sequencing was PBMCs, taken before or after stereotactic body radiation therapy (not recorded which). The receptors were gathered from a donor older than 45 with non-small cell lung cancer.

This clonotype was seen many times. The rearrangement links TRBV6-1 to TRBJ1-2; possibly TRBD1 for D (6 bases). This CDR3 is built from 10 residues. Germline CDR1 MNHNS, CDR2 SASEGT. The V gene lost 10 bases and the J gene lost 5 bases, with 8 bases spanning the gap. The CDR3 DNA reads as TGTGCCACGAGGGGGTATGGCTACACCTTC. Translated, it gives CATRGYGYTF.

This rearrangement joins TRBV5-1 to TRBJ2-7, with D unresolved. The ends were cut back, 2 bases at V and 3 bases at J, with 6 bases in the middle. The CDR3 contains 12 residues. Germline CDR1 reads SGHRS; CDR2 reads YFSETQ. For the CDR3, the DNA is TGCGCCAGCAGCTTACCCGGCTACGAGCAGTACTTC. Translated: CASSLPGYEQYF.

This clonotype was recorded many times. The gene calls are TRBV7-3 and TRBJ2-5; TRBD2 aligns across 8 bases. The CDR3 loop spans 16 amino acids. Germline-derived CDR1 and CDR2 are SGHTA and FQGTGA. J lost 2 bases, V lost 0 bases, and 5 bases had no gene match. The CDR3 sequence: CASSLTPGGGQETQYF. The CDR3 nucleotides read TGTGCCAGCAGCTTAACCCCCGGGGGGGGGCAAGAGACCCAGTACTTC. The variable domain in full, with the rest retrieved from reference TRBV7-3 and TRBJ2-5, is GAGVSQTPSNKVTEKGKYVELRCDPISGHTALYWYRQSLGQGPEFLIYFQGTGAADDSGLPNDRFFAVRPEGSVSTLKIQRTERGDSAVYLCASSLTPGGGQETQYFGPGTRLLVL.

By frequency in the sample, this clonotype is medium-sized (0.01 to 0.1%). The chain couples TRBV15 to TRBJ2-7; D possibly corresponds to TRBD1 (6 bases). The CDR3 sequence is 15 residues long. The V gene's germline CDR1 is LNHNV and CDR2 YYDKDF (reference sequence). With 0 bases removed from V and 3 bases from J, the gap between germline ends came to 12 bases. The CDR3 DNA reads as TGTGCCACCAGCAGAGAGGCAGGGGCCGTCTACGAGCAGTACTTC. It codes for CATSREAGAVYEQYF.

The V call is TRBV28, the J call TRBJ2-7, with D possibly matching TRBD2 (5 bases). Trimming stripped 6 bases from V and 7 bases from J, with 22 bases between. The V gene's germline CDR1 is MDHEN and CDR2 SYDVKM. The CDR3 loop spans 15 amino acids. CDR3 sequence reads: CASRAEGKGLGEQYF. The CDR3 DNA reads TGTGCCAGCAGAGCAGAGGGAAAAGGGTTAGGAGAGCAGTACTTC.

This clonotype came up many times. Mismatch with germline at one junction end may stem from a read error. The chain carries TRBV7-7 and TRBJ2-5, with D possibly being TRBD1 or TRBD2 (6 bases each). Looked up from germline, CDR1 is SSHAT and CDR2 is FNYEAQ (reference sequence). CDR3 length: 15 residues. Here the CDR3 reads CASSLGGMFQETQYF. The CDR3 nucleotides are TGTGCTAGCAGCTTAGGGGGGATGTTTCAAGAGACCCAGTACTTC.

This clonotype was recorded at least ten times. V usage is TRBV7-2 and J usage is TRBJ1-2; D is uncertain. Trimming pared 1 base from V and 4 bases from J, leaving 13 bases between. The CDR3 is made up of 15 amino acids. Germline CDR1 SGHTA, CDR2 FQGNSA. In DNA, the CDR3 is TGTGCCAGCAGCTTAGTTGCCAGTCCGAGCTATGGCTACACCTTC. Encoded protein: CASSLVASPSYGYTF.

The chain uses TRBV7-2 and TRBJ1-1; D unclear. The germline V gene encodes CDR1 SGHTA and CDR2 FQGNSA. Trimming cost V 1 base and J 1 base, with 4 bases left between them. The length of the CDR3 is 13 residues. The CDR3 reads CASSLGENTEAFF. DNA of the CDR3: TGTGCCAGCAGCTTAGGGGAGAACACTGAAGCTTTCTTT.

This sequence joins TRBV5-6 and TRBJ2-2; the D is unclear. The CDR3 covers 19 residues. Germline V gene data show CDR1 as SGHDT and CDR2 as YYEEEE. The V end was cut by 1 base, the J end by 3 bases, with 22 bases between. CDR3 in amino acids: CASSLNYLLRGAYTGELFF. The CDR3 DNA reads TGTGCCAGCAGCTTGAACTATCTCCTACGCGGAGCGTACACCGGGGAGCTGTTTTTT.

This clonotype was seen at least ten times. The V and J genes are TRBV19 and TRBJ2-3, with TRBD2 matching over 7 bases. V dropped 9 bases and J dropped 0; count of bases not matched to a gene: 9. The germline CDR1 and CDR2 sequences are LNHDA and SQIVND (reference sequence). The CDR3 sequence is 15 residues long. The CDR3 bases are TGTGCCAGCCAGACTAGCACCCTCAGCACAGATACGCAGTATTTT. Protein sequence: CASQTSTLSTDTQYF.

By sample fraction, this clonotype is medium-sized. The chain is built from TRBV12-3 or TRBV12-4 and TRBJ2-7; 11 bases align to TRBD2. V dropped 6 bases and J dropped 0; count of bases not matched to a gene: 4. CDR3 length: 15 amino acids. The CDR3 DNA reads TGTGCCAGCAGCTCGACTAGCGGGGTCTCCTACGAGCAGTACTTC. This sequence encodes CASSSTSGVSYEQYF.

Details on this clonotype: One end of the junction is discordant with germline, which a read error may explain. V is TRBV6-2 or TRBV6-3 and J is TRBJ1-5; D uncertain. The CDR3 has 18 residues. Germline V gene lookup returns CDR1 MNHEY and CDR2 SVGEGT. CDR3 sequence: CASSDPRVRLTSNKPKHF. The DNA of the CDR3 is TGTGCCAGCAGTGACCCCCGTGTCAGGCTCACTAGCAATAAGCCCAAGCATTTT.

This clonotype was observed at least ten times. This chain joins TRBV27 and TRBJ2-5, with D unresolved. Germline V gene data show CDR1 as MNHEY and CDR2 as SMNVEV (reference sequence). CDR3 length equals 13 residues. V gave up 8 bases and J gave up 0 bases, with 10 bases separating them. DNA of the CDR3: TGTGCCAGCGGAATGATGTACCAAGAGACCCAGTACTTC. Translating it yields CASGMMYQETQYF.

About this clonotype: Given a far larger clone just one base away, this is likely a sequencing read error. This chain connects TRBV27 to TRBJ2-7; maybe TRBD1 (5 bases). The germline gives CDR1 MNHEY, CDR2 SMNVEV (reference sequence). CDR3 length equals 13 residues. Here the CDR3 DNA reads TGTGCCAGCGGGGCAGGGTCCTCCTACGAGCACTACTTC. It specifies CASGAGSSYEHYF.

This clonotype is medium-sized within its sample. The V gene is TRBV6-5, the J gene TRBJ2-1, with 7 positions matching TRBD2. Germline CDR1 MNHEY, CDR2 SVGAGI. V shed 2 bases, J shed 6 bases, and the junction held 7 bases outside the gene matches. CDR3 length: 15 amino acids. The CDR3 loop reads CASSYPGGSGNEQFF. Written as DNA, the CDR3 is TGTGCCAGCAGTTACCCTGGCGGGAGCGGCAATGAGCAGTTCTTC.

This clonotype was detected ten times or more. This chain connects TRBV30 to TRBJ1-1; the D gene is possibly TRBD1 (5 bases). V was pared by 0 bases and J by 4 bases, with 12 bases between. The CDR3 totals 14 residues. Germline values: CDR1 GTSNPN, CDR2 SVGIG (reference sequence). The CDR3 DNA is TGTGCCTGGAGTGTAGGGGATTTGGGCACTGAAGCTTTCTTT. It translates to CAWSVGDLGTEAFF.

CDR3 sequence: CASRKGAGGPNSYNEQFF. The CDR3 nucleotides read TGTGCCAGCAGGAAGGGAGCGGGGGGGCCTAATTCCTACAATGAGCAGTTCTTC. The rearrangement links TRBV12-3 or TRBV12-4 to TRBJ2-1; 10 bases agree with TRBD2. The CDR3 length is 18 residues. V lost 6 bases, J lost 1 base, and 12 bases stayed unmatched.

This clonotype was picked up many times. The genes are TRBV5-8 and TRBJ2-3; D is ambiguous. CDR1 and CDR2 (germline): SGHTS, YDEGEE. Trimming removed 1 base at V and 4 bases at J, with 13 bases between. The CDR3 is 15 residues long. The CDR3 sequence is CASSLLSSLADTQYF. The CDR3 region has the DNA TGTGCCAGCAGCTTGCTCTCTAGTCTCGCAGATACGCAGTATTTT.

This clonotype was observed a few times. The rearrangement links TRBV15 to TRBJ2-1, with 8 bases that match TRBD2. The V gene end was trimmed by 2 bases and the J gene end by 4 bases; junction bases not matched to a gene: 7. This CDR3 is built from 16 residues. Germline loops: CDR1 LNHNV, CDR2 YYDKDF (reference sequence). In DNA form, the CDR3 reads TGTGCCACCAGCAGATTTAGCGGGAAATCTTACAATGAGCAGTTCTTC. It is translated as CATSRFSGKSYNEQFF.

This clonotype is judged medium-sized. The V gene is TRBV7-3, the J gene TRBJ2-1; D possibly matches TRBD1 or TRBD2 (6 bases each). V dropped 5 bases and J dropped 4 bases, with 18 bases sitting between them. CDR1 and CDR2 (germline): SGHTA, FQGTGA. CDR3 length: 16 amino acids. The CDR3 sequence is CASSPGNGGGYNEQFF. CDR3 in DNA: TGTGCCAGCAGCCCCGGGAACGGGGGCGGGTACAATGAGCAGTTCTTC.

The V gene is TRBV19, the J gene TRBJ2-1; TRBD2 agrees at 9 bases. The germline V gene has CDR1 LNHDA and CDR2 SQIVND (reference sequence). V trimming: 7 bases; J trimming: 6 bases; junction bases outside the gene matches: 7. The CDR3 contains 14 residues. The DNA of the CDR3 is TGTGCCAGTACCACCGGACTAGCGATCAATGAGCAGTTCTTC. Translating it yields CASTTGLAINEQFF.

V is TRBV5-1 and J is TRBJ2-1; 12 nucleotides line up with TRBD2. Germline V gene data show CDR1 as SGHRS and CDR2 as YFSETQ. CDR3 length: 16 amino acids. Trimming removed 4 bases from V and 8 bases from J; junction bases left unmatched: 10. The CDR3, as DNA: TGCGCCAGCAGCCCAGGCGGTCTAGCGGGGGGGGATGAGCAGTTCTTC. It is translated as CASSPGGLAGGDEQFF.

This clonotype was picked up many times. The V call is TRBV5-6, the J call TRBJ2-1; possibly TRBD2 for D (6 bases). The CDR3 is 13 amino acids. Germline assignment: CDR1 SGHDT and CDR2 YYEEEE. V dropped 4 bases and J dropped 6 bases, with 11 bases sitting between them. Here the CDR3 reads CASSPGVPNEQFF. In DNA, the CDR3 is TGTGCCAGCAGCCCGGGAGTACCCAATGAGCAGTTCTTC. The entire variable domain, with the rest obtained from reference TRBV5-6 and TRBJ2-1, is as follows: DAGVTQSPTHLIKTRGQQVTLRCSPKSGHDTVSWYQQALGQGPQFIFQYYEEEERQRGNFPDRFSGHQFPNYSSELNVNALLLGDSALYLCASSPGVPNEQFFGPGTRLTVL.